Presented here are 15 T cell receptor beta chains from one specimen sequenced in a study of blood T cell repertoires in COVID-19. Repertoires were generated with immunoSEQ multiplex PCR, while TCRdb's copy carries only in-frame clones and drops some. The sample comprises roughly 150,000 clones, approximately 86% of which are singletons, and 2% to 3% rests with the top ten. The sequenced material came from peripheral blood. These receptors all come from a woman of 80 years or more with COVID-19, enrolled during active disease.

The CDR3 is CAISDPGQRNQPQHF. In nucleotides, the CDR3 is TGTGCCATCAGTGACCCGGGACAGCGCAATCAGCCCCAGCATTTT. V gene TRBV10-3 combines with J gene TRBJ1-5, with TRBD1 identical over 7 bases. The CDR3 runs 15 residues. Germline trimming cut 3 bases from V and 2 bases from J; bases unmatched to any gene: 4. Germline-derived CDR1 and CDR2 are ENHRY and SYGVKD.

This clone occurred a few times. The rearrangement uses TRBV6-5 and TRBJ2-7, with D maybe TRBD1 (8 bases). CDR3 length: 16 residues. V was trimmed by 2 bases and J by 6 bases, leaving 20 bases between them. Per germline, CDR1 MNHEY and CDR2 SVGAGI. This chain's CDR3 is CASSYPSGQGGSEQYF. The CDR3 DNA is TGTGCCAGCAGTTACCCTTCCGGACAGGGAGGGTCCGAGCAGTACTTC.

The V call is TRBV6-6, the J call TRBJ2-7, with D perhaps matching TRBD1 (5 bases). V was pared by 4 bases and J by 7 bases, with 14 bases between. There are 13 residues in the CDR3. The V gene's germline CDR1 is MNHNY and CDR2 SVGAGI (reference sequence). CDR3 loop: CASSLGPTREQYF. In DNA, the CDR3 is TGTGCCAGCAGTTTGGGGCCCACAAGGGAGCAGTACTTC.

The chain joins TRBV19 to TRBJ2-7, with D possibly TRBD2 on 6 matching bases. CDR3 length equals 13 residues. The V and J ends lost 10 bases and 3 bases respectively, with 16 bases between them. CDR1 and CDR2 (germline): LNHDA, SQIVND (reference sequence). The chain's CDR3 is CATSRDSYYEQYF. CDR3 nucleotide sequence: TGTGCCACCAGTCGGGACTCCTACTACGAGCAGTACTTC. Variable domain in full (rest from reference TRBV19 and TRBJ2-7): DGGITQSPKYLFRKEGQNVTLSCEQNLNHDAMYWYRQDPGQGLRLIYYSQIVNDFQKGDIAEGYSVSREKKESFPLTVTSAQKNPTAFYLCATSRDSYYEQYFGPGTRLTVT.

V and J are TRBV3-1 (or the pseudogene TRBV3-2) and TRBJ2-1, with 10 nucleotides matching TRBD2. V gave up 2 bases and J gave up 8 bases; unmatched junction bases: 6. CDR1 and CDR2 from the germline V gene are LGHDT and YNNKEL (reference sequence). This CDR3 has 15 amino acids. This chain's CDR3 is CASSQMASGSHEQFF. CDR3 sequence (DNA): TGTGCCAGCAGCCAAATGGCTAGCGGGAGCCATGAGCAGTTCTTC.

The V and J genes are TRBV19 and TRBJ2-5, with D tentatively TRBD1 (5 bases). V lost 5 bases, J lost 5 bases, and 18 bases lay in between. CDR3 length equals 15 residues. Germline assignment: CDR1 LNHDA and CDR2 SQIVND (reference sequence). This CDR3 is CASSSPGQVRETQYF. The CDR3 coding sequence is TGTGCCAGTAGTTCGCCTGGACAAGTAAGGGAGACCCAGTACTTC.

The chain links TRBV7-2 to TRBJ2-1; D possibly corresponds to TRBD2 (7 bases). The CDR3 is 17 amino acids. Germline V CDR1 and CDR2: SGHTA, FQGNSA. The V end was cut by 1 base, the J end by 12 bases, with 25 bases between. CDR3 residues: CASSLVSGTKPSTGQFF. In nucleotides, the CDR3 is TGTGCCAGCAGCTTAGTGAGCGGGACAAAACCTTCAACTGGGCAGTTCTTC. The whole variable domain, filled in from reference TRBV7-2 and TRBJ2-1, reads GAGVSQSPSNKVTEKGKDVELRCDPISGHTALYWYRQSLGQGLEFLIYFQGNSAPDKSGLPSDRFSAERTGGSVSTLTIQRTQQEDSAVYLCASSLVSGTKPSTGQFFGPGTRLTVL.

This CDR3 is CASSSTGTENTEAFF. Here the CDR3 DNA reads TGCGCCAGCAGCTCAACCGGGACAGAGAACACTGAAGCTTTCTTT. V gene TRBV5-1 combines with J gene TRBJ1-1; 7 bases align to TRBD1. Trimming at V came to 3 bases and at J to 1 base, leaving 6 bases not matched to a gene. Germline assignment: CDR1 SGHRS and CDR2 YFSETQ. The CDR3 is made up of 15 amino acids.

This chain connects TRBV4-3 to TRBJ1-4; weak D call: TRBD1 (5 bases). The CDR3 is made up of 15 amino acids. CDR1 LGHNA and CDR2 YSLEER come from the germline V gene. Trimming left V 6 bases short and J 7 bases short, with 18 bases between. CDR3 in DNA: TGCGCCAGCAGTCGCAGTTCAGGGTCGGGTGAAAAACTGTTTTTT. It codes for CASSRSSGSGEKLFF.

The chain joins TRBV24-1 to TRBJ1-5; a possible D gene is TRBD1 (6 bases). With 3 bases removed from V and 4 bases from J, the gap between germline ends came to 15 bases. This CDR3 spans 16 amino acids. Germline CDR1 reads KGHDR; CDR2 reads SFDVKD. Here the CDR3 DNA reads TGTGCCACCAGTGATGGCGGGGGCAGCAAGAATCAGCCCCAGCATTTT. It encodes CATSDGGGSKNQPQHF.

The chain joins TRBV3-1 (or the pseudogene TRBV3-2) to TRBJ2-7; D is possibly TRBD1 (6 bases). The V end lost 4 bases, the J end lost 0 bases, and 10 bases lay between the germline ends. Germline CDR1 LGHDT, CDR2 YNNKEL (reference sequence). The length of the CDR3 is 14 residues. For the CDR3, the DNA is TGTGCCAGCAGCCTCCAGGGGTTCTCCTACGAGCAGTACTTC. It specifies CASSLQGFSYEQYF.

The V and J genes are TRBV10-3 and TRBJ1-5, with 7 bases lining up with TRBD1. The CDR3 consists of 13 residues. Germline V lookup: CDR1 ENHRY, CDR2 SYGVKD. V lost 10 bases to trimming and J lost 2 bases; unmatched junction nucleotides: 5. The CDR3 sequence: CATRTGRNQPQHF. CDR3 nucleotides: TGTGCCACTCGGACAGGCCGCAATCAGCCCCAGCATTTT.

The J gene is TRBJ2-1, the V gene TRBV11-3, with a weak D call TRBD2 (6 bases). The V and J ends lost 5 bases and 9 bases respectively, with 14 bases between them. The V gene's germline CDR1 is SGHNT and CDR2 YENEEA. There are 13 residues in the CDR3. The CDR3 DNA reads as TGTGCCAGCAGCCCGCGGGGTTCCGGTGAGCAGTTCTTC. It is translated as CASSPRGSGEQFF.

The chain uses TRBV6-1 and TRBJ1-1, with D maybe TRBD1 (6 bases). The CDR3 length is 15 residues. The V end was cut by 2 bases, the J end by 4 bases, with 14 bases between. CDR1 is MNHNS, CDR2 SASEGT, per germline. The CDR3: CASSETLGGFTEAFF. The CDR3 DNA sequence: TGTGCCAGCAGTGAAACGTTAGGGGGATTCACTGAAGCTTTCTTT.

This chain joins TRBV11-2 and TRBJ1-2, with a tentative D call TRBD1 (5 bases). V was shortened by 1 base and J by 8 bases, with 11 bases between the two germline ends. The length of the CDR3 is 13 residues. Germline V CDR1 and CDR2: SGHAT, FQNNGV. The CDR3 DNA reads TGTGCCAGCAGCTTAGTGCGGGACCTCGGCTACACCTTC. This encodes CASSLVRDLGYTF.